This T cell receptor (beta chain) was obtained from a study of blood T cell repertoires in COVID-19. In the study overall: Samples came from the United States, Italy and Spain, spanning acute and convalescent COVID-19. Sources were T cells, B-cell-depleted T cells, or PBMCs; the material itself was cDNA or gDNA.

This clone has only one observation. Assay used: immunoSEQ multiplex PCR; TCRdb lists only in-frame clones, some missing. The table shows roughly 290,000 clones, with around nine tenths occurring only once. Per germline, CDR1 LNHNV and CDR2 YYDKDF (reference sequence). The CDR3 loop spans 17 amino acids. V lost 0 bases and J lost 4, with 13 bases in between. The chain links TRBV15 to TRBJ2-6; D perhaps matches TRBD1 (6 bases). This clonotype originated in a woman in her thirties or forties who had recovered from COVID-19. Sequenced: PBMCs or T cells enriched from blood (not recorded which). This CDR3 is CATSRDPTGFGANVLTF. CDR3 nucleotides: TGTGCCACCAGCAGAGATCCCACAGGGTTCGGGGCCAACGTCCTGACTTTC. Together with reference TRBV15 and TRBJ2-6, the CDR3 gives the full variable domain: DAMVIQNPRYQVTQFGKPVTLSCSQTLNHNVMYWYQQKSSQAPKLLFHYYDKDFNNEADTPDNFQSRRPNTSFCFLDIRSPGLGDTAMYLCATSRDPTGFGANVLTFGAGSRLTVL.